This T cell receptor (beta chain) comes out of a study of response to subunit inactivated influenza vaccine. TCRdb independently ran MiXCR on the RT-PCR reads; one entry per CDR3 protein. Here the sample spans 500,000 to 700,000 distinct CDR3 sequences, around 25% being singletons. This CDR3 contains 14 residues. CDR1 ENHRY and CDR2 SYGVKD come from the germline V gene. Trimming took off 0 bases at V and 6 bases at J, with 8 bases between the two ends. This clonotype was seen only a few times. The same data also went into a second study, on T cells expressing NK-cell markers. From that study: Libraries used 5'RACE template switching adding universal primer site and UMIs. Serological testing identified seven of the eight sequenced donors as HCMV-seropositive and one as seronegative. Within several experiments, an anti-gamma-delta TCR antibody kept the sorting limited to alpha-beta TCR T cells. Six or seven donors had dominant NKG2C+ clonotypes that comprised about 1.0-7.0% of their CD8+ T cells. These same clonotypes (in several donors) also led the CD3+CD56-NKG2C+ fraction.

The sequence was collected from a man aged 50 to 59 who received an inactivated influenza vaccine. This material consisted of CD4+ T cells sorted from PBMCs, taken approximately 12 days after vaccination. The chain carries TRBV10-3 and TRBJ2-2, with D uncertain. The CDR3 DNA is TGTGCCATCAGTGAGTCGAGTCCTCCCGGGGAGCTGTTTTTT. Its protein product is CAISESSPPGELFF.